This TCR beta chain was sequenced for a study of patients and donors after allogeneic stem cell transplantation. The V end was cut by 8 bases, the J end by 6 bases, with 7 bases between. The CDR3 is made up of 11 amino acids. CDR1 and CDR2 (germline): ENHRY, SYGVKD. In its sample, this clonotype was seen a few times. MiXCR was run by TCRdb on the RT-PCR reads, yielding one entry per CDR3 protein. The table includes over 130,000 distinct CDR3 sequences, over 30% detected once. The V gene is TRBV10-3, the J gene TRBJ2-2, with D maybe TRBD2 (6 bases). Sequences were obtained from blood, either unsorted or a sorted T cell fraction (not recorded which). The TCR sequence derives from a human donor who was either an allogeneic HSCT recipient or a stem cell or donor lymphocyte infusion donor (not recorded which). It is not recorded whose cells these are; they may come from a transplant donor. CDR3 residues: CAIPGAGELFF. The CDR3 region has the DNA TGTGCCATCCCGGGGGCCGGGGAGCTGTTTTTT.